Listed here is a single T cell receptor (beta chain). Its antigen is undetermined. The record originates from a study of graft-versus-host responses after intestinal transplantation. Whole-study context: Recipients obtained multivisceral, liver-intestinal, or isolated intestinal transplants. Anti-thymocyte globulin was used for induction in all recipients, who then took tacrolimus and steroids for approximately 3 years.

The CDR3 runs to 16 residues. The protocol was immunoSEQ multiplex PCR, while the TCRdb copy is restricted to in-frame clones and leaves out a portion. The sample yields 84,000 or so clones, roughly four fifths seen once. Study findings and constraints: GvH clones occurred in recipient marrow; some first appeared in ileum or blood.

The receptor's source is a human donor who received an intestinal transplant. Sequencing used unstimulated CD4+ T cells sorted from spleen or lymph node cells, obtained before intestinal transplant. The V gene is TRBV21-1, the J gene TRBJ2-7; the table gives TRBD2 as D, unverified against the DNA. TRBV21-1 is recorded as a pseudogene. The CDR3 loop is CASSKVQTISTYEQYF. CDR3 sequence (DNA): TGTGCCAGCAGCAAAGTACAGACTATTTCAACCTACGAGCAGTACTTC.